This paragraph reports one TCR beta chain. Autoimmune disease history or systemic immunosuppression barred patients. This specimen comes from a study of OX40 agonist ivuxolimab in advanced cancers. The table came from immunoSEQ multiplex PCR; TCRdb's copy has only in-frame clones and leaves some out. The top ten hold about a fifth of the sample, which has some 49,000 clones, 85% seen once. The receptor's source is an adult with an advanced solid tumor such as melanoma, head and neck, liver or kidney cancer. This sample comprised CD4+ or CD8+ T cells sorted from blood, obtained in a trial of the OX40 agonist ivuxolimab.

CDR3 in DNA: TGTGCCAGCAGCTACGACTGGGGGGAAAGAACTGAAGCTTTCTTT. This codes for CASSYDWGERTEAFF. The chain has TRBV6-5 and TRBJ1-1, with a possible D match to TRBD1 (5 bases). Germline V gene data show CDR1 as MNHEY and CDR2 as SVGAGI. Trimming took off 6 bases at V and 5 bases at J, with 19 bases between the two ends. CDR3 length: 15 residues.